The 12 T cell receptor beta chains below were found in one sample sequenced in a study of cytomegalovirus exposure and HLA in healthy donors. The primer mix had 60 Vbeta and 13 Jbeta primers. Measured with immunoSEQ multiplex PCR; TCRdb has only the in-frame clones, and not every one. The sample lists about 67,000 clones, 65% to 70% occurring once. Material: PBMCs. These receptors all come from a woman in her 30s in good health and CMV-seronegative.

The gene calls are TRBV27 and TRBJ1-2, with 8 bases lining up with TRBD1. The V gene's germline CDR1 is MNHEY and CDR2 SMNVEV (reference sequence). V lost 5 bases and J lost 1; bases outside the gene matches: 3. The CDR3 consists of 14 residues. The chain's CDR3 is CASSPGQGNYGYTF. In DNA form, the CDR3 reads TGTGCCAGCAGTCCCGGACAGGGTAACTATGGCTACACCTTC.

The gene calls are TRBV18 and TRBJ2-5, with a tentative D call TRBD2 (5 bases). Deletions cut 2 bases from V and 2 bases from J, with 12 bases between. In germline, CDR1 is KGHSH, CDR2 LQKENI. CDR3 size: 15 residues. CDR3 residues: CASSPEGSLQETQYF. The CDR3 DNA follows: TGTGCCAGCTCACCAGAGGGCTCCCTTCAAGAGACCCAGTACTTC.

This clone was seen only a few times. The chain combines TRBV28 with TRBJ2-3, with 12 bases fitting TRBD2. The trim removed 6 bases at V and 3 bases at J, leaving 7 bases unmatched. Germline V gene sequence: CDR1 MDHEN, CDR2 SYDVKM. This CDR3 spans 16 amino acids. The CDR3 spells CASSMTSGGKTDTQYF. In DNA, the CDR3 is TGTGCCAGCAGCATGACTAGCGGGGGAAAGACAGATACGCAGTATTTT.

The chain has TRBV2 and TRBJ1-6, with D uncertain. Germline V gene lookup returns CDR1 SNHLY and CDR2 FYNNEI. V lost 6 bases and J lost 2, with 8 bases in between. This CDR3 comprises 14 residues. The CDR3 nucleotides read TGTGCCAGCAGGCCGGTCCCCTATAATTCACCCCTCCACTTT. Protein sequence: CASRPVPYNSPLHF.

This chain connects TRBV5-1 to TRBJ2-2, with TRBD1 identical over 7 bases. J gave up 6 bases and V 2 bases, and 7 bases lay outside the gene matches. The CDR3 is made up of 15 amino acids. Germline-derived CDR1 and CDR2 are SGHRS and YFSETQ. CDR3 in DNA: TGCGCCAGCAGCTTTCGACAGGGTGTCGCCGGGGAGCTGTTTTTT. Amino acid sequence: CASSFRQGVAGELFF.

V is TRBV21-1 and J is TRBJ2-5; TRBD1 is the table's D call and was not checked against the DNA. TRBV21-1 is a pseudogene segment. The CDR3 sequence is 13 residues long. CDR3 region: CASSGLGAETQYF. CDR3 coding DNA: TGTGCCAGCAGCGGCCTAGGGGCCGAGACCCAGTACTTC.

V gene TRBV25-1 combines with J gene TRBJ1-3, with no clear D. CDR1 MGHDK and CDR2 SYGVNS come from the germline V gene. Trimming cost V 8 bases and J 0 bases, with 17 bases left between them. The CDR3 loop spans 16 amino acids. In DNA, the CDR3 is TGTGCCAGCCTTCGACCCATATACAGCTCTGGAAACACCATATATTTT. Its protein is CASLRPIYSSGNTIYF.

The genes are TRBV2 and TRBJ2-2, with TRBD2 identical over 7 bases. The germline V gene has CDR1 SNHLY and CDR2 FYNNEI. V trimming: 8 bases; J trimming: 3 bases; junction bases outside the gene matches: 3. The CDR3 extends over 13 amino acids. The CDR3 DNA reads as TGTGCCAGCGGGGGGGGTGACACCGGGGAGCTGTTTTTT. As protein: CASGGGDTGELFF.

Remarks on this clone: At one end, the junction sequence differs from germline, possibly due to a read error. V gene TRBV2 combines with J gene TRBJ1-4, with D perhaps TRBD1 (5 bases). The CDR3 sequence is 14 residues long. CDR1 SNHLY and CDR2 FYNNEI come from the germline V gene. The CDR3 sequence is CAIRETGTGENLFF. The CDR3 nucleotides read TGTGCCATCAGGGAGACCGGGACTGGAGAAAACCTGTTTTTT.

The V gene is TRBV19, the J gene TRBJ1-3; D ambiguous. V lost 7 bases, J lost 2 bases, and 12 bases lay in between. Germline V gene sequence: CDR1 LNHDA, CDR2 SQIVND (reference sequence). There are 14 residues in the CDR3. CDR3 sequence reads: CASIAESAGNTIYF. CDR3 nucleotides: TGTGCCAGTATCGCGGAGAGCGCTGGAAACACCATATATTTT.

The chain couples TRBV5-8 to TRBJ1-1; TRBD1 aligns across 10 bases. The CDR3 is 15 amino acids. V lost 2 bases to trimming and J lost 3 bases; unmatched junction nucleotides: 4. Germline CDR1 is SGHTS and CDR2 is YDEGEE. The CDR3 protein is CASSFRDRGDTEAFF. CDR3 DNA: TGTGCCAGCAGCTTCCGGGACAGGGGTGACACTGAAGCTTTCTTT.

This clone was observed a handful of times. This chain connects TRBV19 to TRBJ2-3; 10 bases fit TRBD2. Germline loops: CDR1 LNHDA, CDR2 SQIVND (reference sequence). CDR3 length equals 17 residues. The V and J ends lost 7 bases and 0 bases, in that order; junction bases with no gene match: 10. CDR3 protein: CASNEAGGPQSTDTQYF. DNA of the CDR3: TGTGCCAGTAATGAAGCGGGGGGGCCCCAAAGCACAGATACGCAGTATTTT. Filled out from reference TRBV19 and TRBJ2-3, the complete variable domain reads DGGITQSPKYLFRKEGQNVTLSCEQNLNHDAMYWYRQDPGQGLRLIYYSQIVNDFQKGDIAEGYSVSREKKESFPLTVTSAQKNPTAFYLCASNEAGGPQSTDTQYFGPGTRLTVL.